This T cell receptor (beta chain) was retrieved from a study of blood T cells in healthy people across ages. With a J-beta primer mix and a sample-barcoded 5' primer, a second PCR ran about 7 to 11 cycles. TCRdb used MiXCR to reprocess the 5' RACE reads, holding one entry per CDR3 protein. The table shows about 1.4 million distinct CDR3 sequences, with approximately 63% occurring only once. Germline values: CDR1 MNHEY, CDR2 SVGEGT. This CDR3 is built from 13 residues. Trimming removed 10 bases at V and 2 bases at J, with 13 bases between. In the case of this clonotype: Its antigen is still unknown.

General observations from the study: Naive T cell percentage showed a strong correlation with TCR beta diversity.

The chain carries TRBV6-2 or TRBV6-3 and TRBJ2-3; D gene uncertain. The material sequenced was blood. The origin of this receptor is a man aged 18 to 35 in good health. CDR3: CAIRKGSTDTQYF. CDR3 DNA sequence: TGTGCCATACGGAAGGGATCCACAGATACGCAGTATTTT.